These 16 T cell receptor beta chains came from one sample sequenced in a study of blood T cell repertoires in COVID-19. The repertoire was sequenced with immunoSEQ multiplex PCR; TCRdb's copy has only in-frame clones and lacks some. This table has about 110,000 clones, just over 70% appearing once. The sample comprised peripheral blood. These receptor sequences come from a woman aged 40 to 50 with acute or convalescent COVID-19.

The CDR3 region is CASSYGDSKETQYF. CDR3 nucleotide sequence: TGTGCCAGCAGTTACGGGGACAGTAAAGAGACCCAGTACTTC. This rearrangement joins TRBV6-5 to TRBJ2-5; the match to TRBD1 covers 7 bases. The CDR3 is 14 amino acids. The germline V gene has CDR1 MNHEY and CDR2 SVGAGI. V was clipped by 2 bases and J by 3 bases; unmatched bases: 3.

The gene calls are TRBV5-1 and TRBJ2-7; 11 nucleotides match TRBD2. The CDR3 consists of 16 residues. Germline CDR1 SGHRS, CDR2 YFSETQ. J gave up 3 bases and V 4 bases, and 9 bases lay outside the gene matches. In nucleotides, the CDR3 is TGCGCCAGCAGCGCGAACCTAGCGGGGGGACTCTACGAGCAGTACTTC. It is translated as CASSANLAGGLYEQYF.

This clone was observed a handful of times. This chain uses TRBV6-5 with TRBJ1-1; D gene ambiguous. The CDR3 totals 14 residues. Germline V gene sequence: CDR1 MNHEY, CDR2 SVGAGI. Trimming stripped 6 bases from V and 4 bases from J, with 15 bases between. The DNA for the CDR3 is TGTGCCAGCAGCTTACGGCGGGGAAGCACTGAAGCTTTCTTT. Protein product: CASSLRRGSTEAFF.

The chain couples TRBV2 to TRBJ1-5; 10 bases are shared with TRBD1. This CDR3 has 14 amino acids. The V and J ends lost 3 bases and 6 bases, in that order; junction bases with no gene match: 2. CDR1 SNHLY and CDR2 FYNNEI come from the germline V gene. DNA of the CDR3: TGTGCCAGCAGTGAGGGGACAGGGGTTCAGCCCCAGCATTTT. Its translation is CASSEGTGVQPQHF. The variable domain in full, with the rest retrieved from reference TRBV2 and TRBJ1-5, is EPEVTQTPSHQVTQMGQEVILRCVPISNHLYFYWYRQILGQKVEFLVSFYNNEISEKSEIFDDQFSVERPDGSNFTLKIRSTKLEDSAMYFCASSEGTGVQPQHFGDGTRLSIL.

This chain uses TRBV18 with TRBJ1-5; 10 bases fit TRBD1. V lost 2 bases and J lost 5; bases outside the gene matches: 0. The CDR3 extends over 14 amino acids. The V gene's germline CDR1 is KGHSH and CDR2 LQKENI. CDR3 region: CASSPGTGDQPQHF. CDR3 DNA sequence: TGTGCCAGCTCACCAGGGACAGGGGATCAGCCCCAGCATTTT.

The V and J genes are TRBV5-1 and TRBJ2-1, with D uncertain. This CDR3 spans 15 amino acids. Germline V gene data show CDR1 as SGHRS and CDR2 as YFSETQ. The V gene lost 0 bases and the J gene lost 0 bases, with 7 bases spanning the gap. CDR3 residues: CASSLASLSYNEQFF. The DNA for the CDR3 is TGCGCCAGCAGCTTGGCCTCACTCTCCTACAATGAGCAGTTCTTC.

V is TRBV11-2 and J is TRBJ2-2, with D unresolved. The germline gives CDR1 SGHAT, CDR2 FQNNGV. This CDR3 has 13 amino acids. V was pared by 0 bases and J by 6 bases, with 5 bases between. Here the CDR3 reads CASSLEAAGELFF. CDR3 coding DNA: TGTGCCAGCAGCTTAGAGGCAGCCGGGGAGCTGTTTTTT.

The CDR3 region has the DNA TGTGCCATCAGTCAGGGAATGAACACTGAAGCTTTCTTT. Amino acids: CAISQGMNTEAFF. This chain connects TRBV10-3 to TRBJ1-1; D possibly corresponds to TRBD1 (5 bases). The CDR3 extends over 13 amino acids. Trimming shortened V by 5 bases and J by 0 bases, and 7 bases separated the two germline ends. Germline CDR1 ENHRY, CDR2 SYGVKD.

This clone has only one observation. This chain links TRBV2 with TRBJ2-3, with TRBD1 identical over 7 bases. The CDR3 is 13 amino acids. After removal of 7 bases from V and 2 bases from J, the junction contained 3 bases not matched to a gene. Per germline, CDR1 SNHLY and CDR2 FYNNEI. CDR3 DNA sequence: TGTGCCAGCAAGACAGGGACCACAGATACGCAGTATTTT. Its protein product is CASKTGTTDTQYF. Using reference TRBV2 and TRBJ2-3 for the parts outside the CDR3, the full variable domain is EPEVTQTPSHQVTQMGQEVILRCVPISNHLYFYWYRQILGQKVEFLVSFYNNEISEKSEIFDDQFSVERPDGSNFTLKIRSTKLEDSAMYFCASKTGTTDTQYFGPGTRLTVL.

The gene calls are TRBV9 and TRBJ1-1, with D uncertain. Germline V CDR1 and CDR2: SGDLS, YYNGEE. Deletions cut 0 bases from V and 5 bases from J, with 14 bases between. The CDR3 contains 15 residues. CDR3 sequence reads: CASSVDTAAGTEAFF. CDR3 DNA: TGTGCCAGCAGCGTAGATACGGCGGCGGGGACTGAAGCTTTCTTT.

This sequence joins TRBV29-1 and TRBJ1-5; 8 bases are a match to TRBD1. CDR3 size: 13 residues. The germline CDR1 and CDR2 sequences are SQVTM and ANQGSEA. Trimming cost V 6 bases and J 6 bases; bases outside gene matches: 7. This chain's CDR3 is CSVAGTGGQPQHF. DNA of the CDR3: TGCAGCGTCGCCGGGACAGGCGGTCAGCCCCAGCATTTT.

The sample holds a few counts of this clone. The chain has TRBV7-9 and TRBJ2-1; possibly TRBD2 for D (6 bases). V lost 5 bases to trimming and J lost 6 bases, with 20 bases between them. Looked up from germline, CDR1 is SEHNR and CDR2 is FQNEAQ (reference sequence). The length of the CDR3 is 16 residues. The CDR3 DNA reads TGTGCCAGCAGCCTCCTGGCGGGGTCGTTCATCAATGAGCAGTTCTTC. Residues: CASSLLAGSFINEQFF. Full variable domain (outside the CDR3, taken from reference TRBV7-9 and TRBJ2-1): DTGVSQNPRHKITKRGQNVTFRCDPISEHNRLYWYRQTLGQGPEFLTYFQNEAQLEKSRLLSDRFSAERPKGSFSTLEIQRTEQGDSAMYLCASSLLAGSFINEQFFGPGTRLTVL.

This chain uses TRBV14 with TRBJ2-3, with D perhaps matching TRBD2 (6 bases). Germline V CDR1 and CDR2: SGHDN, FVKESK. There are 14 residues in the CDR3. With 10 bases removed from V and 0 bases from J, the gap between germline ends came to 14 bases. CDR3 sequence: CATRRGLSTDTQYF. DNA for the CDR3: TGTGCCACGCGCCGGGGGTTAAGCACAGATACGCAGTATTTT.

This rearrangement joins TRBV7-6 to TRBJ2-7, with a possible D match to TRBD2 (5 bases). The CDR3 extends over 15 amino acids. V was pared by 1 base and J by 5 bases, with 15 bases between. Germline V CDR1 and CDR2: SGHVS, FNYEAQ. CDR3 region: CASSLVGVVGDEQYF. CDR3 in DNA: TGTGCCAGCAGCTTAGTCGGGGTGGTCGGAGACGAGCAGTACTTC.

This clone was picked up many times. This chain connects TRBV7-2 to TRBJ2-1; D ambiguous. The germline gives CDR1 SGHTA, CDR2 FQGNSA. CDR3 length equals 16 residues. V was pared by 1 base and J by 0 bases, with 10 bases between. CDR3: CASSLEELSSYNEQFF. The DNA of the CDR3 is TGTGCCAGCAGCTTAGAGGAGCTAAGCTCCTACAATGAGCAGTTCTTC.

V usage is TRBV7-2 and J usage is TRBJ1-2; D not resolved. This CDR3 is built from 15 residues. Trimming removed 0 bases at V and 2 bases at J, with 10 bases between. Germline V CDR1 and CDR2: SGHTA, FQGNSA. CDR3 DNA: TGTGCCAGCAGCTTAGCCCACGCGGGGAACTATGGCTACACCTTC. Translation gives CASSLAHAGNYGYTF. Together with reference TRBV7-2 and TRBJ1-2, the CDR3 gives the full variable domain: GAGVSQSPSNKVTEKGKDVELRCDPISGHTALYWYRQSLGQGLEFLIYFQGNSAPDKSGLPSDRFSAERTGGSVSTLTIQRTQQEDSAVYLCASSLAHAGNYGYTFGSGTRLTVV.